These T cell receptor beta chains were read from a single sample in a study of OX40 agonist ivuxolimab in advanced cancers. TCRdb keeps only in-frame clones here, not all; method: immunoSEQ multiplex PCR. Of tens of thousands of clones detected, roughly nine tenths appear once; the ten largest clones hold 15% to 20%. The source was CD4+ or CD8+ T cells sorted from blood, collected in a trial of the OX40 agonist ivuxolimab. These receptors all come from an adult with an advanced solid tumor such as melanoma, head and neck, liver or kidney cancer. Each CDR3 is given without its conserved first and last residue. A D gene is named only where the DNA matches it firmly.

D	V	J	CDR3
TRBD1	TRBV28	TRBJ1-2	ASSLLAESRTGTGLGYT
NA	TRBV2	TRBJ2-6	ASSDRGRYDSGANVLT
NA	TRBV9	TRBJ1-1	ASSAPAGTDTEAF
NA	TRBV5-6	TRBJ2-7	ASSFPSQSHEQY
NA	TRBV6-1	TRBJ2-1	ASSESVSYNEQF
NA	TRBV7-7	TRBJ2-7	ASSLHPGQNYEQY
TRBD2	TRBV2	TRBJ2-3	ASSRRTSGATDTQY
NA	TRBV7-9	TRBJ2-2	ASSLLGLAGELF
NA	TRBV28	TRBJ2-7	ASSFRTALYYEQY
NA	TRBV4-1	TRBJ2-3	ASSQVLTDGTDTQY
TRBD1	TRBV19	TRBJ2-7	ASSKPVGDRTYEQY
NA	TRBV29-1	TRBJ2-7	SVEFGGRSSYEQY
NA	TRBV28	TRBJ2-7	ASSTRGGWSYEQY
NA	TRBV15	TRBJ2-7	ATSRDGPPWDEQY
TRBD1	TRBV29-1	TRBJ2-5	SVLSGGETQY